This T cell receptor beta chain was observed in a study of cytomegalovirus exposure and HLA in healthy donors. Regarding this clone: Its antigen remains unidentified.

The germline CDR1 and CDR2 sequences are MNHEY and SMNVEV (reference sequence). The CDR3 covers 16 residues. The V gene end was trimmed by 5 bases and the J gene end by 3 bases; junction bases not matched to a gene: 12. This PCR relied on a set of 60 Vbeta primers and 13 Jbeta primers. Only in-frame clones appear in the TCRdb table, and some are missing; sequencing was by immunoSEQ multiplex PCR. This table holds 95,000 to 100,000 clones, over 8% found once. The study's findings and limits: In a later analysis, HLA-associated beta chains showed higher expansion and lower generation probabilities than comparable chains.

V gene TRBV27 combines with J gene TRBJ1-2; 7 bases are shared with TRBD1. The sample taken for sequencing was PBMCs. The clonotype was recovered from a man aged 50 or older in good health and CMV-seropositive. The CDR3 DNA is TGTGCCAGCAGTCCAACTTACGACAGGGCGGACTATGGCTACACCTTC. This sequence encodes CASSPTYDRADYGYTF.